This is a list of T cell receptor beta chains from one sample in a study of blood T cell repertoires in COVID-19. Measured with immunoSEQ multiplex PCR; TCRdb has only the in-frame clones, and not every one. The data contain some 250,000 clones, 80% to 90% of them singletons. Sequencing was performed on peripheral blood. These receptors were taken from a man aged 55 to 70 with acute or convalescent COVID-19. Each CDR3 is given with its conserved first and last residue. Each record gives: V gene, J gene, clone size, D gene, CDR3 protein, CDR3 DNA. A D gene is named only where the DNA matches it firmly. Clone size is stated in some rows and not others, as once, few, many or a class when expanded.

v_gene: TRBV5-1
j_gene: TRBJ2-7
abundance: -
d_gene: TRBD1
CDR3aa: CASSLNYGTGDEQYF
CDR3nt: TGCGCCAGCAGCTTGAATTACGGGACAGGGGACGAGCAGTACTTC

v_gene: TRBV5-1
j_gene: TRBJ2-1
abundance: -
d_gene: TRBD1
CDR3aa: CASSLGEGTGVTEQFF
CDR3nt: TGCGCCAGCAGCTTGGGTGAGGGGACAGGGGTGACTGAGCAGTTCTTC

v_gene: TRBV29-1
j_gene: TRBJ2-1
abundance: -
d_gene: TRBD1
CDR3aa: CSVTQGAAYNEQFF
CDR3nt: TGCAGCGTTACACAGGGGGCGGCCTACAATGAGCAGTTCTTC

v_gene: TRBV18
j_gene: TRBJ2-3
abundance: -
d_gene: TRBD2
CDR3aa: CASSLSGSGTDTQYF
CDR3nt: TGTGCCAGCTCACTGAGCGGGAGCGGAACAGATACGCAGTATTTT

v_gene: TRBV5-1
j_gene: TRBJ2-3
abundance: -
d_gene: TRBD2
CDR3aa: CASSYLGLAGEYTDTQYF
CDR3nt: TGCGCCAGCAGCTACCTAGGACTAGCGGGGGAGTACACAGATACGCAGTATTTT

v_gene: TRBV5-8
j_gene: TRBJ1-4
abundance: -
d_gene: -
CDR3aa: CASSRGGTSTNEKLFF
CDR3nt: TGTGCCAGCAGCAGGGGCGGGACCTCGACTAATGAAAAACTGTTTTTT

v_gene: TRBV11-3
j_gene: TRBJ2-1
abundance: -
d_gene: -
CDR3aa: CASEAYPYNEQFF
CDR3nt: TGTGCCTCGGAGGCCTACCCCTACAATGAGCAGTTCTTC

v_gene: TRBV5-4
j_gene: TRBJ2-5
abundance: -
d_gene: -
CDR3aa: CASSFQGRKETQYF
CDR3nt: TGTGCCAGCAGCTTCCAGGGAAGGAAAGAGACCCAGTACTTC

v_gene: TRBV2
j_gene: TRBJ2-3
abundance: -
d_gene: -
CDR3aa: CASSGGLVVNTQYF
CDR3nt: TGTGCCAGCAGTGGGGGACTGGTGGTAAATACGCAGTATTTT

v_gene: TRBV4-1
j_gene: TRBJ2-5
abundance: -
d_gene: TRBD2
CDR3aa: CASSQGLAASMGGETQHF
CDR3nt: TGCGCCAGCAGCCAAGGGCTAGCGGCTTCCATGGGCGGGGAGACCCAGCACTTC

v_gene: TRBV5-5
j_gene: TRBJ2-7
abundance: -
d_gene: TRBD1
CDR3aa: CASSWGQGLTYEQYF
CDR3nt: TGTGCCAGCAGCTGGGGACAGGGGCTAACCTACGAGCAGTACTTC

v_gene: TRBV19
j_gene: TRBJ2-2
abundance: -
d_gene: -
CDR3aa: CASSMRGGMNTGELFF
CDR3nt: TGTGCCAGTAGTATGAGGGGCGGGATGAACACCGGGGAGCTGTTTTTT

v_gene: TRBV6-5
j_gene: TRBJ1-2
abundance: -
d_gene: -
CDR3aa: CASSYETSGVGYTF
CDR3nt: TGTGCCAGCAGTTACGAGACATCAGGGGTCGGCTACACCTTC

v_gene: TRBV28
j_gene: TRBJ2-7
abundance: once
d_gene: -
CDR3aa: CASLSSYEQYF
CDR3nt: TGTGCCAGTCTGAGCTCCTACGAGCAGTACTTC

v_gene: TRBV5-1
j_gene: TRBJ1-1
abundance: once
d_gene: TRBD1
CDR3aa: CASSWSGQPNTEAFF
CDR3nt: TGCGCCAGCAGCTGGTCGGGACAGCCGAACACTGAAGCTTTCTTT

v_gene: TRBV27
j_gene: TRBJ2-1
abundance: few
d_gene: TRBD2
CDR3aa: CASSSTGMREGPYNEQFF
CDR3nt: TGTGCCAGCAGTTCAACGGGTATGAGGGAGGGGCCCTACAATGAGCAGTTCTTC

v_gene: TRBV27
j_gene: TRBJ1-2
abundance: -
d_gene: TRBD1
CDR3aa: CASSPQDRGERYGYTF
CDR3nt: TGTGCCAGCAGTCCCCAGGACAGGGGAGAACGGTATGGCTACACCTTC

v_gene: TRBV5-1
j_gene: TRBJ2-7
abundance: -
d_gene: TRBD2
CDR3aa: CASSPSGGLGEQYF
CDR3nt: TGCGCCAGCAGCCCGAGCGGGGGGCTAGGCGAGCAGTACTTC

v_gene: TRBV18
j_gene: TRBJ2-7
abundance: -
d_gene: TRBD1
CDR3aa: CASSTGTESYEQYF
CDR3nt: TGTGCCAGCTCGACAGGGACGGAGTCCTACGAGCAGTACTTC

v_gene: TRBV27
j_gene: TRBJ1-2
abundance: -
d_gene: -
CDR3aa: CASSFNSNYGYTF
CDR3nt: TGTGCCAGCAGTTTCAACAGTAACTATGGCTACACCTTC

v_gene: TRBV27
j_gene: TRBJ1-5
abundance: -
d_gene: TRBD1
CDR3aa: CASSLDGTGGVRQPQHF
CDR3nt: TGTGCCAGCAGTTTGGACGGGACAGGGGGAGTTCGGCAGCCCCAGCATTTT

v_gene: TRBV6-5
j_gene: TRBJ1-2
abundance: -
d_gene: TRBD1
CDR3aa: CASSIRQGGYGYTF
CDR3nt: TGTGCCAGCAGTATAAGACAGGGGGGCTATGGCTACACCTTC

v_gene: TRBV10-3
j_gene: TRBJ1-6
abundance: -
d_gene: -
CDR3aa: CAISGVAGSPLHF
CDR3nt: TGTGCCATCAGTGGGGTCGCGGGGTCTCCCCTCCACTTT

v_gene: TRBV9
j_gene: TRBJ2-1
abundance: -
d_gene: TRBD1
CDR3aa: CASSVGGQGFYNEQFF
CDR3nt: TGTGCCAGCAGCGTAGGGGGACAGGGGTTTTACAATGAGCAGTTCTTC

v_gene: TRBV12-3/TRBV12-4
j_gene: TRBJ2-5
abundance: -
d_gene: TRBD1
CDR3aa: CASSYDRGRAQYF
CDR3nt: TGTGCCAGCAGTTACGACAGGGGGAGGGCCCAGTACTTC

v_gene: TRBV7-9
j_gene: TRBJ2-7
abundance: -
d_gene: -
CDR3aa: CASSSLSGPTYEQYF
CDR3nt: TGTGCCAGCAGCAGCCTAAGCGGACCCACCTACGAGCAGTACTTC

v_gene: TRBV28
j_gene: TRBJ2-1
abundance: -
d_gene: -
CDR3aa: CASSWGHNNEQFF
CDR3nt: TGTGCCAGCAGCTGGGGACATAACAATGAGCAGTTCTTC

v_gene: TRBV10-3
j_gene: TRBJ1-2
abundance: -
d_gene: TRBD1
CDR3aa: CANGQGDGYTF
CDR3nt: TGTGCCAACGGACAGGGGGATGGCTACACCTTC

v_gene: TRBV25-1
j_gene: TRBJ2-7
abundance: -
d_gene: -
CDR3aa: CASSELGGSSYEQYF
CDR3nt: TGTGCCAGCAGTGAATTAGGGGGAAGCTCCTACGAGCAGTACTTC

v_gene: TRBV27
j_gene: TRBJ2-7
abundance: -
d_gene: TRBD2
CDR3aa: CASSPTSRGPYEQYF
CDR3nt: TGTGCCAGCAGTCCGACTAGCAGAGGGCCTTACGAGCAGTACTTC

v_gene: TRBV27
j_gene: TRBJ2-1
abundance: -
d_gene: TRBD2
CDR3aa: CASSAGLAGVYNEQFF
CDR3nt: TGTGCCAGCAGTGCGGGACTAGCGGGAGTTTACAATGAGCAGTTCTTC

v_gene: TRBV30
j_gene: TRBJ2-5
abundance: -
d_gene: -
CDR3aa: CALDLGVETQYF
CDR3nt: TGTGCCTTGGATCTAGGGGTTGAGACCCAGTACTTC

v_gene: TRBV10-2
j_gene: TRBJ1-5
abundance: -
d_gene: -
CDR3aa: CASSAGQHYNQPQHF
CDR3nt: TGCGCCAGCAGTGCCGGACAGCACTACAATCAGCCCCAGCATTTT

v_gene: TRBV7-8
j_gene: TRBJ2-5
abundance: -
d_gene: -
CDR3aa: CASTRWRNKETQYF
CDR3nt: TGTGCCAGCACCCGGTGGAGAAATAAGGAGACCCAGTACTTC

v_gene: TRBV12-3/TRBV12-4
j_gene: TRBJ1-2
abundance: -
d_gene: -
CDR3aa: CASSQAEGGYTF
CDR3nt: TGTGCCAGCAGTCAAGCGGAGGGCGGCTACACCTTC

v_gene: TRBV25-1
j_gene: TRBJ1-3
abundance: -
d_gene: TRBD1
CDR3aa: CASSAGQGRGVGNTIYF
CDR3nt: TGTGCCAGCAGTGCGGGACAGGGAAGGGGTGTAGGAAACACCATATATTTT

v_gene: TRBV5-6
j_gene: TRBJ1-4
abundance: -
d_gene: -
CDR3aa: CASSLGQWTTLANEKLFF
CDR3nt: TGTGCCAGCAGCTTGGGACAGTGGACCACTCTGGCTAATGAAAAACTGTTTTTT

v_gene: TRBV18
j_gene: TRBJ1-4
abundance: -
d_gene: TRBD1
CDR3aa: CASSVRTGKGEKLFF
CDR3nt: TGTGCCAGCTCAGTCCGGACAGGGAAGGGCGAAAAACTGTTTTTT

v_gene: TRBV19
j_gene: TRBJ2-1
abundance: few
d_gene: -
CDR3aa: CASRLEERGEQFF
CDR3nt: TGTGCCAGTAGGTTAGAGGAGCGAGGGGAGCAGTTCTTC

v_gene: TRBV13
j_gene: TRBJ2-1
abundance: -
d_gene: -
CDR3aa: CASSPRTSPNEQFF
CDR3nt: TGTGCCAGCAGCCCCCGGACAAGCCCCAATGAGCAGTTCTTC

v_gene: TRBV19
j_gene: TRBJ2-3
abundance: -
d_gene: -
CDR3aa: CASSVGGPFTDTQYF
CDR3nt: TGTGCCAGTTCCGTTGGAGGGCCATTCACAGATACGCAGTATTTT

v_gene: TRBV4-3
j_gene: TRBJ1-4
abundance: -
d_gene: -
CDR3aa: CASSQDSGAGATNEKLFF
CDR3nt: TGCGCCAGCAGCCAAGATTCCGGGGCGGGGGCAACTAATGAAAAACTGTTTTTT

v_gene: TRBV25-1
j_gene: TRBJ1-1
abundance: once
d_gene: -
CDR3aa: CASSEVGLGNTEAFF
CDR3nt: TGTGCCAGCAGTGAGGTGGGACTGGGGAACACTGAAGCTTTCTTT

v_gene: TRBV21-1
j_gene: TRBJ1-5
abundance: -
d_gene: -
CDR3aa: CASSLGGTGALSNQPQHF
CDR3nt: TGTGCCAGCAGCCTCGGCGGGACAGGGGCGCTAAGCAATCAGCCCCAGCATTTT

v_gene: TRBV15
j_gene: TRBJ2-7
abundance: once
d_gene: TRBD1
CDR3aa: CATSRPGQGHEQYF
CDR3nt: TGTGCCACCAGCAGACCGGGACAGGGACACGAGCAGTACTTC

v_gene: TRBV7-2
j_gene: TRBJ2-7
abundance: -
d_gene: TRBD1
CDR3aa: CASSLAGTGLYEQYF
CDR3nt: TGTGCCAGCAGCTTAGCCGGGACAGGACTCTACGAGCAGTACTTC

v_gene: TRBV4-1
j_gene: TRBJ1-3
abundance: -
d_gene: -
CDR3aa: CASSQESHANTIYF
CDR3nt: TGCGCCAGCAGCCAAGAGTCACACGCAAACACCATATATTTT

v_gene: TRBV4-2
j_gene: TRBJ2-7
abundance: few
d_gene: -
CDR3aa: CASSQDGSSYEQYF
CDR3nt: TGTGCCAGCAGCCAAGATGGCAGCTCCTACGAGCAGTACTTC

v_gene: TRBV7-2
j_gene: TRBJ1-5
abundance: once
d_gene: -
CDR3aa: CASSSSDRSQPQHF
CDR3nt: TGTGCCAGCAGCTCATCTGATAGGAGTCAGCCCCAGCATTTT

v_gene: TRBV7-9
j_gene: TRBJ1-2
abundance: once
d_gene: -
CDR3aa: CASSLEAGIGGYTF
CDR3nt: TGTGCCAGCAGCTTAGAGGCAGGGATTGGAGGCTACACCTTC

v_gene: TRBV27
j_gene: TRBJ2-3
abundance: -
d_gene: TRBD2
CDR3aa: CASSSLAGGGTDTQYF
CDR3nt: TGTGCCAGCAGTTCGCTAGCGGGGGGGGGCACAGATACGCAGTATTTT

v_gene: TRBV23-1
j_gene: TRBJ1-5
abundance: -
d_gene: -
CDR3aa: CASSQSRSGGNQPQHF
CDR3nt: TGCGCCAGCAGTCAATCGAGGTCGGGAGGCAATCAGCCCCAGCATTTT

v_gene: TRBV5-1
j_gene: TRBJ2-4
abundance: -
d_gene: TRBD1
CDR3aa: CASSGTPRQGYNIQYF
CDR3nt: TGCGCCAGCAGCGGCACCCCGCGACAGGGTTACAACATTCAGTACTTC

v_gene: TRBV5-1
j_gene: TRBJ2-5
abundance: -
d_gene: -
CDR3aa: CATAAGNGETQYF
CDR3nt: TGCGCCACGGCGGCGGGGAACGGTGAGACCCAGTACTTC

v_gene: TRBV6-1
j_gene: TRBJ1-5
abundance: -
d_gene: -
CDR3aa: CASSEASGQGQPQHF
CDR3nt: TGTGCCAGCAGTGAAGCATCAGGGCAAGGGCAGCCCCAGCATTTT

v_gene: TRBV15
j_gene: TRBJ2-5
abundance: -
d_gene: -
CDR3aa: CATSSPGTRRQETQYF
CDR3nt: TGTGCCACCAGCAGTCCCGGGACAAGGCGCCAAGAGACCCAGTACTTC

v_gene: TRBV6-5
j_gene: TRBJ1-2
abundance: -
d_gene: -
CDR3aa: CASSRDWVFGYTF
CDR3nt: TGTGCCAGCAGTCGCGACTGGGTCTTCGGCTACACCTTC